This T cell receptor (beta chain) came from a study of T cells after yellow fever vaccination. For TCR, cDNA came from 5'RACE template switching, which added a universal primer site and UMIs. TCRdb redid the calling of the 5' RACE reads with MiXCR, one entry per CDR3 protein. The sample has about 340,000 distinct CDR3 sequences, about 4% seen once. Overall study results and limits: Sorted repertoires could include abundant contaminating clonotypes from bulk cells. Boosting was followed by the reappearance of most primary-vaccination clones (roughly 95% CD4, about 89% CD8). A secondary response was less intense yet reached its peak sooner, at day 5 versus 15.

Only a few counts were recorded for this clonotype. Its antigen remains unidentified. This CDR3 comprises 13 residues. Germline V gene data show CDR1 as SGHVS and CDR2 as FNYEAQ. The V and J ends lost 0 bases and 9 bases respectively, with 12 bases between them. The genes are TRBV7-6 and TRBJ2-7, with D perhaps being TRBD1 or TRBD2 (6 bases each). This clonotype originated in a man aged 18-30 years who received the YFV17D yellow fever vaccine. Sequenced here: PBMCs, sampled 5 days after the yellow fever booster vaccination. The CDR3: CASSLAEGVRQYV. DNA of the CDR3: TGTGCCAGCAGCTTAGCGGAGGGGGTGCGGCAGTACGTC.